These T cell receptor beta chains were read from a single sample in a study of blood T cell repertoires in COVID-19. This table comes from immunoSEQ multiplex PCR, and its TCRdb copy is limited to in-frame clones, with some not included. The data hold under 400,000 clones, with around nine tenths observed a single time. The source material was peripheral blood. The receptors here all came from a woman aged 55-69 years with COVID-19, enrolled during active disease. Both conserved end residues are part of each CDR3. The D gene is left open where the match is weak. Clone size is stated in some rows and not others, as once, few, many or a class when expanded.

V gene	J gene	D gene	clone size	CDR3 DNA	CDR3 protein
TRBV15	TRBJ2-3	TRBD2	-	TGTGCCACCAGCAACCTAGCGGGGGTTAACACAGATACGCAGTATTTT	CATSNLAGVNTDTQYF
TRBV4-2	TRBJ1-4	-	-	TGTGCCAGCAGCCCCCGGGAGGGGGAAAAACTGTTTTTT	CASSPREGEKLFF
TRBV25-1	TRBJ1-2	-	few	TGTGCCAGTCAAGGCAGGGGCAACTATGGCTACACCTTC	CASQGRGNYGYTF
TRBV5-1	TRBJ2-3	TRBD1	few	TGCGCCAGCAGCTTGGACAGGGGAACAGATACGCAGTATTTT	CASSLDRGTDTQYF
TRBV14	TRBJ2-5	-	-	TGTGCCAGCAGCCAGAGGGGGAGAGAGACCCAGTACTTC	CASSQRGRETQYF
TRBV2	TRBJ1-2	TRBD1	-	TGTGCCAGCAGTGAACAAGGACAGGGCGGTAACTATGGCTACACCTTC	CASSEQGQGGNYGYTF
TRBV5-1	TRBJ1-6	-	-	TGCGCCAGCAGCCCCAGCTCCTATAATTCACCCCTCCACTTT	CASSPSSYNSPLHF
TRBV3-1/TRBV3-2	TRBJ2-5	TRBD2	-	TGTGCCAGCAGCCCACGCGGCGGGGGGCCAGAGACCCAGTACTTC	CASSPRGGGPETQYF
TRBV19	TRBJ1-2	TRBD1	once	TGTGCCAGTAGAACGGGACAGGGAGTTGATGGCTACACCTTC	CASRTGQGVDGYTF
TRBV7-9	TRBJ2-5	TRBD2	-	TGTGCCAGCAGCCCCCATAGTCAGCGGGGCTCCCAAGAGACCCAGTACTTC	CASSPHSQRGSQETQYF
TRBV6-6	TRBJ1-2	-	few	TGTGCCGTCGACCGGCAGGGGAGCTATGGCTACACCTTC	CAVDRQGSYGYTF
TRBV10-3	TRBJ1-3	-	-	TGTGCCATCAGTGAGGCGGGACGGCCTGGAAACACCATATATTTT	CAISEAGRPGNTIYF
TRBV2	TRBJ1-1	TRBD1	-	TGTGCCACGGACCGGGACAGGGGTCAGACTGAAGCTTTCTTT	CATDRDRGQTEAFF
TRBV6-5	TRBJ1-2	-	-	TGTGCCAGCAGTTTCGGGATCGGGTATGGCTACACCTTC	CASSFGIGYGYTF
TRBV7-8	TRBJ2-5	TRBD1	-	TGTGCCAGCAGCCCAGGGACAGGGCGGGAGACCCAGTACTTC	CASSPGTGRETQYF
TRBV6-5	TRBJ2-7	TRBD1	-	TGTGCCAGCAGTCTGGGACAGGGGGGAGGGGACGAGCAGTACTTC	CASSLGQGGGDEQYF
TRBV20-1	TRBJ2-7	-	-	TGCAGTGCTAGTAGAGACAGTTCTGCCTACGAGCAGTACTTC	CSASRDSSAYEQYF
TRBV7-9	TRBJ2-5	-	-	TGTGCCAGCAGCTTAGACTTACAGGGCAAGGAGACCCAGTACTTC	CASSLDLQGKETQYF
TRBV5-1	TRBJ1-2	-	-	TGCGCCAGCAGCTTGGGGGGTGAGGGCTATGGCTACACCTTC	CASSLGGEGYGYTF
TRBV7-9	TRBJ2-1	-	once	TGTGCCAGCAGCCCGCGGGCCGCTGGGTACAATGAGCAGTTCTTC	CASSPRAAGYNEQFF
TRBV6-5	TRBJ1-1	TRBD1	-	TGTGCCAGCAGTCAGCGACAGGGGAAAGCTTTCTTT	CASSQRQGKAFF
TRBV4-2	TRBJ2-1	-	medium-sized	TGTGCCAGCAGCCCTTTAGACTTCGACAATGAGCAGTTCTTC	CASSPLDFDNEQFF
TRBV20-1	TRBJ2-5	-	-	TGCAGCCCACGGTACCAAGAGACCCAGTACTTC	CSPRYQETQYF
TRBV18	TRBJ2-5	-	-	TGTGCCAGCTCACCGCCAGCAGGGATCCCAACCCAATACTTC	CASSPPAGIPTQYF
TRBV12-3/TRBV12-4	TRBJ2-4	-	-	TGTGCCACTAAAGACAGGATTAAAAACATTCAGTACTTC	CATKDRIKNIQYF
TRBV18	TRBJ1-2	-	-	TGTGCCAGCTCCCCAACCGGGGACTTTTATGGCTACACCTTC	CASSPTGDFYGYTF
TRBV30	TRBJ1-4	TRBD1	-	TGTGCCTGGACCACAGACAGGGGTAATGAAAAACTGTTTTTT	CAWTTDRGNEKLFF
TRBV27	TRBJ2-1	-	-	TGTGCCAGCAGCAAATACAGGGACAATGAGCAGTTCTTC	CASSKYRDNEQFF
TRBV6-6	TRBJ1-5	-	-	TGTGCCAGCAGTTATCGTGGGAGAAATAGCAATCAGCCCCAGCATTTT	CASSYRGRNSNQPQHF
TRBV5-4	TRBJ1-3	-	-	TGTGCCAGCAGCCCCGCCAGCGTATCGGCCTCTGGAAACACCATATATTTT	CASSPASVSASGNTIYF
TRBV27	TRBJ2-3	TRBD1	-	TGTGCCAGCAGTCGGCAGGGGGCGAGCACAGATACGCAGTATTTT	CASSRQGASTDTQYF
TRBV29-1	TRBJ1-4	-	-	TGCAGCGTTCGGCCTGACCTCGGGGAAAAACTGTTTTTT	CSVRPDLGEKLFF
TRBV7-3	TRBJ1-2	-	-	TGTGCCAGCAGCTTAGTTCAGGGAAATGGCTACACCTTC	CASSLVQGNGYTF
TRBV4-1	TRBJ1-3	TRBD1	-	TGCGCCAGCAGAAACCAGGGGGCATCTGGAAACACCATATATTTT	CASRNQGASGNTIYF
TRBV7-2	TRBJ1-1	-	-	TGTGCCAGCAGCGGCCTTACTACAGGGTTGACTGAAGCTTTCTTT	CASSGLTTGLTEAFF
TRBV11-2	TRBJ1-5	-	-	TGTGCCAGCAGCTTAGGTTATAATCAGCCCCAGCATTTT	CASSLGYNQPQHF
TRBV2	TRBJ1-6	TRBD1	-	TGTGCCAGCGGGGGGACAGGATCACCCCTCCACTTT	CASGGTGSPLHF
TRBV7-2	TRBJ2-5	-	-	TGTGCCAGCAGTTATCACCAAGAGACCCAGTACTTC	CASSYHQETQYF
TRBV5-1	TRBJ2-5	TRBD2	once	TGCGCCAGCAGCTTGGCCAGCGGGGTCCAAGAGACCCAGTACTTC	CASSLASGVQETQYF
TRBV20-1	TRBJ1-2	-	-	TGCAGTGCTTATATGGGAGCTGGCTACACCTTC	CSAYMGAGYTF
TRBV5-4	TRBJ2-7	TRBD1	-	TGTGCCAGCAGCTTGGTAGGACAGGGCTTGAGTGAGCAGTACTTC	CASSLVGQGLSEQYF
TRBV23-1	TRBJ1-2	-	once	TGCGCCAGCAGTCAATCGAGCGGGCCGCGGGGCTACACCTTC	CASSQSSGPRGYTF
TRBV11-2	TRBJ1-4	-	-	TGTGCCAGCAGCCCCCGAGGTTGGCTGAATGAAAAACTGTTTTTT	CASSPRGWLNEKLFF
TRBV5-1	TRBJ1-4	-	-	TGCGCCAGCAGCTTGACTGCAACTAATGAAAAACTGTTTTTT	CASSLTATNEKLFF
TRBV6-4	TRBJ2-1	TRBD2	-	TGTGCCAGCACTAAAGGGACTAGCGGGGGTGATGAGCAGTTCTTC	CASTKGTSGGDEQFF
TRBV5-5	TRBJ2-7	-	-	TGTGCCAGCAGCTTGGTATGGGGAGGAAACTACGAGCAGTACTTC	CASSLVWGGNYEQYF
TRBV6-1	TRBJ2-3	TRBD2	-	TGTGCCAGCAGTGAACCCAAGGGACTAGTGAGTAATACGCAGTATTTT	CASSEPKGLVSNTQYF
TRBV9	TRBJ1-1	-	-	TGTGCCAGCAGCGGGGGCCCCCACGGGTTTACTGAAGCTTTCTTT	CASSGGPHGFTEAFF
TRBV4-1	TRBJ1-2	TRBD1	-	TGCGCCAGCAGCCAGCAGGGGGCGCGTATTACTGGCTACACCTTC	CASSQQGARITGYTF
TRBV11-3	TRBJ2-2	TRBD2	few	TGTGCCAGCAGCTTAGACGCCCGCGGGAGGGTAAACACCGGGGAGCTGTTTTTT	CASSLDARGRVNTGELFF
TRBV7-3	TRBJ2-5	-	-	TGTGCCAGCAGCTGGGGAGGGACACCACAAGAGACCCAGTACTTC	CASSWGGTPQETQYF
TRBV6-5	TRBJ1-2	-	few	TGTGCCAGCAGTTACCAACAGGGTTCTGGCTACACCTTC	CASSYQQGSGYTF
TRBV4-2	TRBJ1-4	-	once	TGTGCCAGCAGCCAAGTGGGCCAGCTTAATGAAAAACTGTTTTTT	CASSQVGQLNEKLFF
TRBV5-1	TRBJ1-6	-	-	TGCGCCAGCAGCTTGTTGGGGGGTTCACCCCTCCACTTT	CASSLLGGSPLHF
TRBV19	TRBJ1-1	-	-	TGTGCCAGTAGTGGCCGGACAGCCGGCAACACTGAAGCTTTCTTT	CASSGRTAGNTEAFF
TRBV9	TRBJ1-2	TRBD1	once	TGTGCCAGCAGCGTAGAAGGGGGGACAGGAACGCCCCGCGATGTAAGGTATTATGGCTACACCTTC	CASSVEGGTGTPRDVRYYGYTF
TRBV29-1	TRBJ2-1	TRBD1	-	TGCAGCGCCAGGACAGGGGGATCCTACAATGAGCAGTTCTTC	CSARTGGSYNEQFF
TRBV28	TRBJ1-1	-	-	TGTGCCAGCAGTAAACAGGGTGGGGTGGCTGAAGCTTTCTTT	CASSKQGGVAEAFF
TRBV5-1	TRBJ2-3	TRBD2	-	TGCGCCAGCAGCTTGACTAGCGGGGGGATGAGCACAGATACGCAGTATTTT	CASSLTSGGMSTDTQYF
TRBV19	TRBJ1-2	-	-	TGTGCCAGCCGGAAGGGGGATCCCTATGGCTACACCTTC	CASRKGDPYGYTF